These T cell receptor beta chains were read from a single sample in a study of cytomegalovirus exposure and HLA in healthy donors. Generated by immunoSEQ multiplex PCR, the TCRdb table keeps only in-frame clones and is missing some. The sample has 180,000 or so clones, around 87% seen once; the top ten hold 1.4%. The sample comprised PBMCs. The receptor set was obtained from a woman in her 30s in good health and CMV-seronegative. The CDR3 runs from the conserved cysteine through the conserved F or W. The order of the fields is V gene, D gene, J gene, CDR3 protein, CDR3 DNA. D genes are given only for firm matches.

V gene: TRBV10-3
D gene: .
J gene: TRBJ1-4
CDR3 protein: CAISDRTTNEKLFF
CDR3 DNA: TGTGCCATCAGTGACAGAACAACTAATGAAAAACTGTTTTTT

V gene: TRBV29-1
D gene: .
J gene: TRBJ1-2
CDR3 protein: CSVRIGDGYTF
CDR3 DNA: TGCAGCGTCAGGATAGGGGATGGCTACACCTTC

V gene: TRBV7-6
D gene: TRBD2
J gene: TRBJ2-7
CDR3 protein: CASSLLGLADYYEQYF
CDR3 DNA: TGTGCCAGCAGCTTACTGGGACTAGCGGACTACTACGAGCAGTACTTC

V gene: TRBV5-1
D gene: .
J gene: TRBJ1-1
CDR3 protein: CASTDGLTEAFF
CDR3 DNA: TGCGCCAGCACAGACGGACTCACTGAAGCTTTCTTT

V gene: TRBV25-1
D gene: TRBD2
J gene: TRBJ2-1
CDR3 protein: CASSESSGGSYNEQFF
CDR3 DNA: TGTGCCAGCAGTGAATCTAGCGGGGGTTCCTACAATGAGCAGTTCTTC

V gene: TRBV4-2
D gene: .
J gene: TRBJ2-5
CDR3 protein: CASSQELSRPQETQYF
CDR3 DNA: TGTGCCAGCAGCCAAGAACTTAGCAGACCACAAGAGACCCAGTACTTC

V gene: TRBV19
D gene: .
J gene: TRBJ1-1
CDR3 protein: CASSTLQGSEAFF
CDR3 DNA: TGTGCCAGTAGTACCCTACAGGGATCTGAAGCTTTCTTT

V gene: TRBV7-8
D gene: TRBD2
J gene: TRBJ2-1
CDR3 protein: CASSLAFSFKGLFSINEQFF
CDR3 DNA: TGTGCCAGCAGCTTAGCGTTTTCGTTCAAGGGACTATTTTCAATCAATGAGCAGTTCTTC

V gene: TRBV11-2
D gene: TRBD1
J gene: TRBJ2-7
CDR3 protein: CASSWTGGSYEQYF
CDR3 DNA: TGTGCCAGCAGCTGGACAGGGGGTTCCTACGAGCAGTACTTC

V gene: TRBV5-4
D gene: TRBD1
J gene: TRBJ1-5
CDR3 protein: CASSDGTGGRDQPQHF
CDR3 DNA: TGTGCCAGCAGCGATGGTACAGGGGGCCGGGATCAGCCCCAGCATTTT

V gene: TRBV18
D gene: .
J gene: TRBJ2-1
CDR3 protein: CASSATGGASYNEQFF
CDR3 DNA: TGTGCCAGCTCCGCCACAGGGGGGGCCTCCTACAATGAGCAGTTCTTC